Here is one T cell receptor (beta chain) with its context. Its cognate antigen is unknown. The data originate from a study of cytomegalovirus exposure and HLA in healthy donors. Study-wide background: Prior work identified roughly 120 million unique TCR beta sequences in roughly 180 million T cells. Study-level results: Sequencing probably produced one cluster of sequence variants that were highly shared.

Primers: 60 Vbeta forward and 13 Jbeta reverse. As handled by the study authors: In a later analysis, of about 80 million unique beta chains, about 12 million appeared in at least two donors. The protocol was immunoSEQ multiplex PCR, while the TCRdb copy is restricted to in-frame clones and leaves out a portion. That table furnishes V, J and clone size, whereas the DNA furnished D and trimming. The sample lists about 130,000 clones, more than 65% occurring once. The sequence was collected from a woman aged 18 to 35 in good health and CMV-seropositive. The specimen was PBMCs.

In DNA form, the CDR3 reads TGTGCCAGCAGCTTGGCATTGACCCCTCGGGCAGATACGCAGTATTTT. It encodes CASSLALTPRADTQYF. This chain connects TRBV5-6 to TRBJ2-3; the D is unclear. This CDR3 comprises 16 residues. Looked up from germline, CDR1 is SGHDT and CDR2 is YYEEEE. Trimming removed 0 bases from V and 4 bases from J, with 15 bases in between.